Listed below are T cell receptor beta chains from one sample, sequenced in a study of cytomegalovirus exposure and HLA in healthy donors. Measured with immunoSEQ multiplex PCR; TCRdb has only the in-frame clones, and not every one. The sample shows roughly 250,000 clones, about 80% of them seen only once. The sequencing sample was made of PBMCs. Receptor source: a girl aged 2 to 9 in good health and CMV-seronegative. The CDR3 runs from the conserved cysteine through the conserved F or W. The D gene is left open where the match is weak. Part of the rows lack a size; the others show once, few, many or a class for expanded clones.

CDR3aa: CASSWNQYLKTNNSPLHF; CDR3nt: TGTGCCAGCAGCTGGAACCAATACCTGAAGACAAATAATTCACCCCTCCACTTT; j_gene: TRBJ1-6; d_gene: NA; v_gene: TRBV11-2; abundance: NA
CDR3aa: CASSETSGRAYEQYF; CDR3nt: TGTGCCAGCAGTGAGACTAGCGGGAGGGCCTACGAGCAGTACTTC; j_gene: TRBJ2-7; d_gene: TRBD2; v_gene: TRBV25-1; abundance: NA
CDR3aa: CASSLGTGHQPQHF; CDR3nt: TGTGCCAGCAGCCTCGGGACAGGGCATCAGCCCCAGCATTTT; j_gene: TRBJ1-5; d_gene: TRBD1; v_gene: TRBV28; abundance: NA
CDR3aa: CASSFTYSAYEQYF; CDR3nt: TGTGCCAGCAGCTTCACCTATAGCGCCTACGAGCAGTACTTC; j_gene: TRBJ2-7; d_gene: NA; v_gene: TRBV7-9; abundance: NA
CDR3aa: CAWSGIGVETQYF; CDR3nt: TGTGCCTGGAGTGGGATAGGGGTGGAGACCCAGTACTTC; j_gene: TRBJ2-5; d_gene: NA; v_gene: TRBV30; abundance: NA
CDR3aa: CAWSVRQAKSSYNSPLHF; CDR3nt: TGTGCCTGGAGTGTACGGCAGGCCAAGAGCTCCTATAATTCACCCCTCCACTTT; j_gene: TRBJ1-6; d_gene: NA; v_gene: TRBV30; abundance: NA
CDR3aa: CASSFGRPPGLAFF; CDR3nt: TGTGCCAGCAGCTTTGGGAGACCCCCTGGCTTGGCTTTCTTT; j_gene: TRBJ1-1; d_gene: NA; v_gene: TRBV5-6; abundance: NA
CDR3aa: CASSQPGRGPTKNTGELFF; CDR3nt: TGTGCCAGCAGCCAGCCAGGGCGGGGGCCCACAAAGAACACCGGGGAGCTGTTTTTT; j_gene: TRBJ2-2; d_gene: NA; v_gene: TRBV4-2; abundance: few
CDR3aa: CASSEEGLAGGPTDTQYF; CDR3nt: TGTGCCAGCAGCGAGGAGGGACTAGCGGGGGGGCCTACAGATACGCAGTATTTT; j_gene: TRBJ2-3; d_gene: TRBD2; v_gene: TRBV9; abundance: few
CDR3aa: CASSLRQGRNEQFF; CDR3nt: TGTGCCAGCAGCTTAAGACAGGGAAGGAATGAGCAGTTCTTC; j_gene: TRBJ2-1; d_gene: TRBD1; v_gene: TRBV13; abundance: NA
CDR3aa: CSVETGGDYGYTF; CDR3nt: TGCAGCGTTGAAACAGGGGGCGACTATGGCTACACCTTC; j_gene: TRBJ1-2; d_gene: TRBD1; v_gene: TRBV29-1; abundance: NA
CDR3aa: CASSPGLGLFTGELFF; CDR3nt: TGTGCCAGCAGCCCCGGACTAGGGTTATTCACCGGGGAGCTGTTTTTT; j_gene: TRBJ2-2; d_gene: TRBD2; v_gene: TRBV27; abundance: NA
CDR3aa: CASRYRQNTEAFF; CDR3nt: TGCGCCAGCAGATACAGACAGAACACTGAAGCTTTCTTT; j_gene: TRBJ1-1; d_gene: NA; v_gene: TRBV5-1; abundance: NA
CDR3aa: CASGLPGLAFF; CDR3nt: TGTGCCAGCGGACTACCCGGGCTAGCTTTCTTT; j_gene: TRBJ1-1; d_gene: NA; v_gene: TRBV27; abundance: few
CDR3aa: CSVGPGQFTNTGELFF; CDR3nt: TGCAGCGTGGGGCCGGGACAGTTTACGAACACCGGGGAGCTGTTTTTT; j_gene: TRBJ2-2; d_gene: TRBD1; v_gene: TRBV29-1; abundance: NA
CDR3aa: CASSPMGQPNQPQHF; CDR3nt: TGTGCCAGCAGTCCGATGGGACAGCCAAATCAGCCCCAGCATTTT; j_gene: TRBJ1-5; d_gene: TRBD1; v_gene: TRBV6-1; abundance: NA